This entry lists 30 T cell receptor beta chains sequenced from one sample in a study of human T cells and chemical hapten exposure. Indicated time point: pre-sensitization, week 0. The sample's treatment: therapeutic diphenylcyclopropenone sensitization with weekly scalp DPC. MiXCR, run by TCRdb on the RACE reads, gives a single entry per CDR3 protein. The sample records about 300,000 distinct CDR3 sequences, 5.5% being singletons. Sequencing was performed on whole blood, taken in connection with sensitization to the hapten diphenylcyclopropenone (DPC). The receptors come from a woman younger than 30 with alopecia areata. Some clones in this sample may be carry-over from other donors' samples.

The CDR3 DNA reads TGCGCCAGCGGACCGGGACTAGGAGATGAGCAGTTCTTC. It encodes CASGPGLGDEQFF. V is TRBV4-3 and J is TRBJ2-1; 8 nucleotides match TRBD2. The ends lost 8 bases at V and 8 bases at J; junction bases unmatched: 8. Germline CDR1 and CDR2: LGHNA and YSLEER. This CDR3 region has 13 residues.

This clonotype was counted at least ten times. V is TRBV29-1 and J is TRBJ2-3; D may be TRBD2 (6 bases). The CDR3 is made up of 16 amino acids. The germline V gene encodes CDR1 SQVTM and CDR2 ANQGSEA. Trimming removed 1 base at V and 2 bases at J, with 16 bases between. The CDR3 loop reads CSVEGVRGTSTDTQYF. CDR3 nucleotides: TGCAGCGTTGAAGGCGTACGGGGGACTTCCACAGATACGCAGTATTTT.

This clonotype has only a few counts. The chain recombines TRBV5-1 with TRBJ2-5; 11 nucleotides match TRBD2. J gave up 7 bases and V 3 bases, and 11 bases lay outside the gene matches. The length of the CDR3 is 16 residues. Germline-derived CDR1 and CDR2 are SGHRS and YFSETQ. The CDR3 reads CASSSTTSGVWGTQYF. In nucleotides, the CDR3 is TGCGCCAGCAGCTCCACGACTAGCGGGGTATGGGGGACCCAGTACTTC.

The rearrangement links TRBV6-5 to TRBJ1-2, with 7 bases matching TRBD1. The CDR3 extends over 16 amino acids. The V and J ends lost 0 bases and 7 bases, in that order; junction bases with no gene match: 11. CDR1 and CDR2 (germline): MNHEY, SVGAGI. The CDR3 DNA is TGTGCCAGCAGTTACTCGAAGACAGGGCTAAGCCTTGGCTACACCTTC. Protein: CASSYSKTGLSLGYTF.

As regards this clonotype: This could be a read error, since a much larger clone is one nucleotide away. The chain has TRBV5-1 and TRBJ2-7; D may correspond to TRBD1 or TRBD2 (6 bases each). Deletions cut 5 bases from V and 6 bases from J, with 15 bases between. Per germline, CDR1 SGHRS and CDR2 YFSETQ. There are 13 residues in the CDR3. Here the CDR3 DNA reads TGCGCCAGCAGGCCTACCACGGGGGCCGAGCAGTACTTC. It specifies CASRPTTGAEQYF.

This clonotype appeared many times. The chain recombines TRBV6-5 with TRBJ2-1; tentatively, D is TRBD1 or TRBD2 (5 bases each). CDR1 MNHEY and CDR2 SVGAGI come from the germline V gene. The germline V and J ends were trimmed by 0 bases and 2 bases, with 17 bases remaining between them. This CDR3 is built from 18 residues. The CDR3 here is CASSYSSYRGPTYNEQFF. The CDR3 bases are TGTGCCAGCAGTTACTCGTCTTACCGGGGACCTACCTACAATGAGCAGTTCTTC.

This clonotype was found many times. This chain connects TRBV5-5 to TRBJ2-7, with 9 bases aligning to TRBD1. With 0 bases clipped from V and 3 bases from J, the junction kept 1 base outside the gene matches. The germline gives CDR1 SGHKS, CDR2 YYEKEE (reference sequence). The CDR3 is 14 amino acids. CDR3 loop: CASSLGQGDYEQYF. In DNA form, the CDR3 reads TGTGCCAGCAGCTTGGGACAGGGGGACTACGAGCAGTACTTC.

The chain carries TRBV5-1 and TRBJ2-5; D possibly corresponds to TRBD2 (5 bases). The CDR3 is 15 residues long. V was cut by 2 bases and J by 1 base, with 12 bases left in between. Germline V gene lookup returns CDR1 SGHRS and CDR2 YFSETQ. The CDR3 nucleotides read TGCGCCAGCAGCTTAATTGGGAGCCCCCAAGAGACCCAGTACTTC. Translated, it gives CASSLIGSPQETQYF. Using reference TRBV5-1 and TRBJ2-5 for the parts outside the CDR3, the full variable domain is KAGVTQTPRYLIKTRGQQVTLSCSPISGHRSVSWYQQTPGQGLQFLFEYFSETQRNKGNFPGRFSGRQFSNSRSEMNVSTLELGDSALYLCASSLIGSPQETQYFGPGTRLLVL.

The chain uses TRBV5-1 and TRBJ2-5, with a weak D call TRBD2 (5 bases). The ends were cut back, 0 bases at V and 4 bases at J, with 13 bases in the middle. The CDR3 covers 15 residues. CDR1 is SGHRS and CDR2 is YFSETQ in the germline V gene. The CDR3 bases are TGCGCCAGCAGCTTGGTGGGCAGTCGGGGAGAGACCCAGTACTTC. Protein: CASSLVGSRGETQYF.

This chain joins TRBV9 and TRBJ1-3, with TRBD1 identical over 8 bases. Trimming at V came to 4 bases and at J to 4 bases, leaving 4 bases not matched to a gene. The CDR3 has 14 residues. The germline V gene encodes CDR1 SGDLS and CDR2 YYNGEE. This CDR3 reads CASSKRDRGNTIYF. CDR3 nucleotide sequence: TGTGCCAGCAGCAAACGGGACAGGGGAAACACCATATATTTT.

This clonotype was seen more than once but under ten times. J is TRBJ2-1 and V is TRBV6-5; D is tentatively TRBD1 or TRBD2 (6 bases each). Trimming removed 6 bases from V and 7 bases from J, with 19 bases in between. The germline gives CDR1 MNHEY, CDR2 SVGAGI. CDR3 size: 15 residues. The CDR3 DNA reads as TGTGCCAGCAGATCGTTGGGGGGCCGGTGGAATGAGCAGTTCTTC. Protein: CASRSLGGRWNEQFF.

The chain's CDR3 is CASSPSQGARTEAFF. The CDR3 coding sequence is TGTGCCAGCTCACCGTCGCAGGGGGCGAGGACTGAAGCTTTCTTT. J is TRBJ1-1 and V is TRBV18; 8 positions agree with TRBD1. The CDR3 has 15 amino acids. Germline V gene lookup returns CDR1 KGHSH and CDR2 LQKENI. Germline trimming cut 3 bases from V and 5 bases from J; bases unmatched to any gene: 8.

This clonotype was counted a few times. J is TRBJ2-3 and V is TRBV12-3 or TRBV12-4; TRBD1 aligns across 8 bases. Trimming at V came to 9 bases and at J to 6 bases, leaving 5 bases not matched to a gene. The CDR3 is 12 amino acids. CDR3 sequence reads: CASDRGWDTQYF. The CDR3 DNA reads TGTGCCAGTGACAGGGGATGGGATACGCAGTATTTT.

This clonotype has a handful of counts. This chain uses TRBV6-5 with TRBJ1-1; D is perhaps TRBD1 (6 bases). Germline V gene lookup returns CDR1 MNHEY and CDR2 SVGAGI. V lost 4 bases, J lost 0 bases, and 12 bases lay in between. This CDR3 has 15 residues. The CDR3 reads CASSSPGHMNTEAFF. CDR3 coding DNA: TGTGCCAGCAGTTCACCGGGACATATGAACACTGAAGCTTTCTTT.

The chain employs TRBV6-2 or TRBV6-3 and TRBJ1-2, with D perhaps TRBD1 (6 bases). The V end lost 6 bases, the J end lost 8 bases, and 13 bases lay between the germline ends. The CDR3 sequence is 12 residues long. Germline CDR1 and CDR2: MNHEY and SVGEGT. CDR3 residues: CASSFSGAGYTF. CDR3 sequence (DNA): TGTGCCAGCAGCTTCTCGGGGGCCGGCTACACCTTC.

The chain employs TRBV10-3 and TRBJ2-3; D uncertain. The CDR3 spans 10 residues. Germline V lookup: CDR1 ENHRY, CDR2 SYGVKD. V was cut by 8 bases and J by 3 bases, with 3 bases left in between. CDR3 sequence: CAIGTDTQYF. In nucleotides, the CDR3 is TGTGCCATCGGAACAGATACGCAGTATTTT.

This chain connects TRBV29-1 to TRBJ1-1; no definite D call. Trimming removed 3 bases from V and 8 bases from J, with 13 bases in between. Germline CDR1 SQVTM, CDR2 ANQGSEA. The CDR3 contains 12 residues. CDR3 sequence reads: CSVEDYSGEAFF. The CDR3 DNA reads as TGCAGCGTTGAGGATTACAGTGGAGAAGCTTTCTTT.

This clonotype has a count of ten or more. The rearrangement uses TRBV20-1 and TRBJ1-5; D ambiguous. The germline V gene encodes CDR1 DFQATT and CDR2 SNEGSKA (reference sequence). The CDR3 is 14 amino acids. V was trimmed by 3 bases and J by 0 bases, leaving 9 bases between them. CDR3 loop: CSASSGASNQPQHF. As DNA, the CDR3 is TGCAGTGCTAGTTCCGGCGCTAGCAATCAGCCCCAGCATTTT.

In its sample, this clonotype was seen many times. The chain uses TRBV6-5 and TRBJ2-1, with TRBD2 identical over 8 bases. Germline V CDR1 and CDR2: MNHEY, SVGAGI. Losses at the gene ends were 0 bases for V and 7 bases for J; bases not matched to a gene: 14. The length of the CDR3 is 18 residues. This CDR3 is CASSYSNNPGGGRNEQFF. CDR3 DNA: TGTGCCAGCAGTTACTCGAACAATCCCGGGGGGGGGCGAAATGAGCAGTTCTTC.

This chain joins TRBV2 and TRBJ1-1; a possible D gene is TRBD1 (5 bases). V dropped 7 bases and J dropped 4 bases, with 13 bases sitting between them. The germline V gene encodes CDR1 SNHLY and CDR2 FYNNEI. This CDR3 region has 13 residues. The CDR3 spells CASNPRASTEAFF. The CDR3 DNA sequence: TGTGCCAGCAACCCCAGGGCCTCCACTGAAGCTTTCTTT.

Turning to this clonotype: This may be a read error: a much more frequent sequence differs by one nucleotide. The chain employs TRBV10-3 and TRBJ2-1; 9 bases align to TRBD1. This CDR3 is built from 14 residues. Germline V lookup: CDR1 ENHRY, CDR2 SYGVKD. The CDR3 DNA follows: TGTGTCGTCTCCGGGACAGGGAGCCACAATGAGCAGTTCTTC. Protein product: CVVSGTGSHNEQFF.

Many counts were recorded for this clonotype. The V call is TRBV20-1, the J call TRBJ2-3; D might be TRBD2 (6 bases). This CDR3 is built from 14 residues. The V gene lost 6 bases and the J gene lost 5 bases, with 18 bases spanning the gap. Germline values: CDR1 DFQATT, CDR2 SNEGSKA (reference sequence). CDR3 DNA sequence: TGCAGTGCAATACCCGGGACTGGGGGAGATACGCAGTATTTT. This gives the protein CSAIPGTGGDTQYF.

This chain links TRBV7-3 with TRBJ1-4, with 8 bases fitting TRBD1. With 5 bases clipped from V and 3 bases from J, the junction kept 5 bases outside the gene matches. CDR1 is SGHTA and CDR2 is FQGTGA in the germline V gene. The CDR3 has 15 amino acids. The CDR3 sequence: CASSPTGAANEKLFF. CDR3 nucleotide sequence: TGTGCCAGCAGCCCGACAGGGGCAGCTAATGAAAAACTGTTTTTT. Filled out from reference TRBV7-3 and TRBJ1-4, the complete variable domain reads GAGVSQTPSNKVTEKGKYVELRCDPISGHTALYWYRQSLGQGPEFLIYFQGTGAADDSGLPNDRFFAVRPEGSVSTLKIQRTERGDSAVYLCASSPTGAANEKLFFGSGTQLSVL.

This clonotype was observed many times. This rearrangement joins TRBV6-8 to TRBJ2-2; 11 nucleotides agree with TRBD2. The CDR3 runs 15 residues. Germline-derived CDR1 and CDR2 are MNHGY and SAAAGT. J was trimmed by 9 bases and V by 6 bases; bases with no gene match: 9. This CDR3 is CASSPPLAGGRELFF. The CDR3 nucleotides are TGTGCCAGCAGCCCCCCGCTAGCGGGGGGTCGGGAGCTGTTTTTT.

There are a few counts of this clonotype. The chain has TRBV4-3 and TRBJ2-3; D not resolved. The V and J ends lost 2 bases and 2 bases respectively, with 5 bases between them. CDR1 and CDR2 (germline): LGHNA, YSLEER. The CDR3 sequence is 13 residues long. The CDR3 DNA is TGCGCCAGCAGCCAACAGGACACAGATACGCAGTATTTT. The encoded protein is CASSQQDTDTQYF.

CDR3 sequence: CSLATSGGSTQYF. CDR3 nucleotide sequence: TGCAGCCTTGCGACTAGCGGAGGGTCGACCCAGTACTTC. This sequence joins TRBV29-1 and TRBJ2-5; TRBD2 matches at 9 bases. The germline V gene has CDR1 SQVTM and CDR2 ANQGSEA. V shed 8 bases and J 7 bases; nucleotides not matched to a gene: 11. The CDR3 has 13 residues.

About this clonotype: A single base separates this from a much larger clone, so it may be a read error. The chain recombines TRBV6-4 with TRBJ1-6, with D perhaps TRBD1 (6 bases). Germline V lookup: CDR1 MRHNA, CDR2 SNTAGT. The CDR3 totals 15 residues. CDR3 DNA: TGTGCCAGCAGTAGAGACAGGCTCGGTGGTTCACCCCTCTACTTT. Its protein is CASSRDRLGGSPLYF.

Many counts were recorded for this clonotype. The rearrangement joins TRBV6-1 to TRBJ2-4; no firm D call. Trimming stripped 0 bases from V and 1 base from J, with 7 bases between. This CDR3 comprises 15 residues. Germline assignment: CDR1 MNHNS and CDR2 SASEGT. The chain's CDR3 is CASSEASAAKNIQYF. DNA for the CDR3: TGTGCCAGCAGTGAAGCGAGCGCTGCCAAAAACATTCAGTACTTC.

This clonotype was observed at least ten times. The chain couples TRBV14 to TRBJ1-6; no reliable D call. Trimming removed 0 bases at V and 9 bases at J, with 21 bases between. This CDR3 is built from 18 residues. CDR1 and CDR2 from the germline V gene are SGHDN and FVKESK. The CDR3 region has the DNA TGTGCCAGCAGCCAAGATTCGGCTTGGCTCCAGACGTTTTCACCCCTCCACTTT. Amino acids: CASSQDSAWLQTFSPLHF.

This clonotype was detected a few times. The chain carries TRBV10-3 and TRBJ2-3; TRBD2 aligns across 8 bases. CDR1 is ENHRY and CDR2 is SYGVKD in the germline V gene. V gave up 6 bases and J gave up 3 bases; unmatched junction bases: 5. This CDR3 spans 14 amino acids. The CDR3 nucleotides read TGTGCCATCAGCCGTAGCGGGGCGACAGATACGCAGTATTTT. Encoded protein: CAISRSGATDTQYF.